The clone carrying this T cell receptor (beta chain) was seen just once. Its antigen is undetermined. Clones were sequenced by immunoSEQ multiplex PCR, and TCRdb holds only the in-frame ones, with some missing. Among approximately 17,000 clones listed, almost 97% were seen once. These data belong to a study of monozygotic twins with cystic fibrosis. Regarding the study as a whole: The repertoire was suggested to be naive-dominated, clonality median around 0.0089. Unrelated CF individuals shared fewer identical clonotypes than monozygotic CF twins. Co-twins had the most similar V usage for 13 of 16 pairs, J for 8.

This receptor was identified in a girl aged 2-10 years with cystic fibrosis. Specimen: blood.

CDR3: CASSTRTVSYEQYF. The CDR3 DNA reads TGTGCCAGCAGTACCCGGACGGTTTCCTACGAGCAGTACTTC. This chain links TRBV27 with TRBJ2-7; D gene uncertain. V lost 5 bases to trimming and J lost 1 base, with 12 bases between them. Germline V gene sequence: CDR1 MNHEY, CDR2 SMNVEV (reference sequence). This CDR3 has 14 residues.